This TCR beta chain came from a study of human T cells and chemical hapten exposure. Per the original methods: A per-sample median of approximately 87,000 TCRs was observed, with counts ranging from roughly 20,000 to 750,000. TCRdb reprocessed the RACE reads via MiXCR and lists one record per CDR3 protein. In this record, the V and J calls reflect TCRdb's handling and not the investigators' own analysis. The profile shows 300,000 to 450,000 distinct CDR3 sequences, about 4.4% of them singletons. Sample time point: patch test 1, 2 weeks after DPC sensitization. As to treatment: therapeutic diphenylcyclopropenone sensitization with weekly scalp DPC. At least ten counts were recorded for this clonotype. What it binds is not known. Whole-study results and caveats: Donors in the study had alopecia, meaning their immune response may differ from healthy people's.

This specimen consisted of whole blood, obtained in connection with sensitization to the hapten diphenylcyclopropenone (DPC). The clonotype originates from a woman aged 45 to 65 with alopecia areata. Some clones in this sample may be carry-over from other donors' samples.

The CDR3 reads CASSATGITEAFF. The CDR3 DNA follows: TGTGCCAGCAGTGCCACAGGGATCACTGAAGCTTTCTTT. J is TRBJ1-1 and V is TRBV6-1; maybe TRBD1 (6 bases). This CDR3 is built from 13 residues. Germline CDR1 reads MNHNS; CDR2 reads SASEGT. The V gene lost 4 bases and the J gene lost 4 bases, with 10 bases spanning the gap.